This passage covers 25 T cell receptor beta chains from one sample sequenced in a study of T cell responses to AZD1222 COVID-19 vaccine. Sequencing used immunoSEQ multiplex PCR; TCRdb keeps in-frame clones, though not all of them. Here the sample spans roughly 170,000 clones, roughly nine tenths being singletons. The specimen comprised peripheral blood, sampled on day 0 of AZD1222 vaccination. These receptors were taken from an adult in good health.

V is TRBV10-3 and J is TRBJ1-2, with D possibly TRBD1 on 6 matching bases. V lost 3 bases and J 8 bases, leaving 16 bases between the germline ends. CDR1 ENHRY and CDR2 SYGVKD come from the germline V gene. This CDR3 has 14 amino acids. The CDR3 DNA reads TGTGCCATCAGTGAACCGGGACAAACCTACGGCTACACCTTC. Protein product: CAISEPGQTYGYTF.

CDR3 sequence: CASSEGTSDTGELFF. The CDR3 nucleotides read TGTGCCAGCAGTGAAGGGACTAGTGACACCGGGGAGCTGTTTTTT. The chain links TRBV6-1 to TRBJ2-2; 7 bases line up with TRBD2. Losses at the gene ends were 1 base for V and 3 bases for J; bases not matched to a gene: 2. This CDR3 region has 15 residues. The germline V gene encodes CDR1 MNHNS and CDR2 SASEGT.

This clone has a single count. V usage is TRBV25-1 and J usage is TRBJ2-5, with TRBD1 matching over 7 bases. The CDR3 length is 17 residues. Trimming took 5 bases from V and 1 from J; bases not matched to a gene: 13. Germline loops: CDR1 MGHDK, CDR2 SYGVNS. CDR3 loop: CASSPKIGGGPQETQYF. The CDR3 nucleotides read TGTGCCAGCAGTCCTAAAATAGGGGGCGGACCCCAAGAGACCCAGTACTTC.

V is TRBV21-1 and J is TRBJ2-3; no check of the table's D call, TRBD2, against the DNA was made. TRBV21-1 is assigned pseudogene status. This CDR3 has 16 amino acids. The CDR3 DNA sequence: TGTGCCAGCAGCAAAGGGGCTAGCGGGATCTCAGATACGCAGTATTTT. It codes for CASSKGASGISDTQYF.

Notes on this clone: Other DNA sequences of this sample code for an identical CDR3. The chain joins TRBV28 to TRBJ2-7, with a possible D match to TRBD2 (6 bases). The CDR3 sequence is 14 residues long. V was shortened by 3 bases and J by 4 bases, with 13 bases between the two germline ends. CDR1 is MDHEN and CDR2 is SYDVKM in the germline V gene. CDR3 DNA: TGTGCCAGCAGTTTTGGCGGGACTGGTTACGAGCAGTACTTC. Translation gives CASSFGGTGYEQYF.

Of note for this clone: Its ends do not fully match the called genes, so a read error is possible. This chain links TRBV20-1 with TRBJ2-7; D is unresolved. This CDR3 region has 11 residues. Per the germline V gene, CDR1 is DFQATT and CDR2 is SNEGSKA (reference sequence). The CDR3 DNA reads as TGCAGTGCTAGAGATGGACCGACCTTGCACTTC. Its translation: CSARDGPTLHF.

This chain joins TRBV6-5 and TRBJ2-3, with a weak D call TRBD2 (6 bases). V was clipped by 0 bases and J by 4 bases, with 14 bases between them. Looked up from germline, CDR1 is MNHEY and CDR2 is SVGAGI. The CDR3 sequence is 16 residues long. CDR3 in amino acids: CASSYSLVGGADTQYF. The CDR3 coding sequence is TGTGCCAGCAGTTACTCATTGGTAGGCGGGGCAGATACGCAGTATTTT.

This chain links TRBV5-8 with TRBJ2-1, with 10 positions matching TRBD2. V shed 0 bases, J shed 7 bases, and the junction held 1 base outside the gene matches. The CDR3 has 14 amino acids. Per the germline V gene, CDR1 is SGHTS and CDR2 is YDEGEE. CDR3 sequence reads: CASSLVLAGNEQFF. The DNA for the CDR3 is TGTGCCAGCAGCTTGGTACTAGCGGGAAATGAGCAGTTCTTC.

This chain uses TRBV28 with TRBJ1-1; possible D gene TRBD1, 5 bases. The CDR3 sequence is 12 residues long. Trimming stripped 7 bases from V and 4 bases from J, with 10 bases between. The germline gives CDR1 MDHEN, CDR2 SYDVKM. The DNA of the CDR3 is TGTGCCAGCATCATGCAGGGCACTGAAGCTTTCTTT. This gives the protein CASIMQGTEAFF.

The V and J genes are TRBV7-2 and TRBJ1-5; the match to TRBD1 covers 11 bases. This CDR3 is built from 19 residues. Germline V gene data show CDR1 as SGHTA and CDR2 as FQGNSA. Trimming cost V 3 bases and J 2 bases; bases outside gene matches: 12. The CDR3 DNA reads TGTGCCAGCAGCTTCAAGTGGGGGACAGGGGGTGTGGGCAATCAGCCCCAGCATTTT. As protein: CASSFKWGTGGVGNQPQHF.

CDR3 DNA: TGCAGCGTCCGCAATCCACAGGAGTCCTACGAGCAGTACTTC. The encoded protein is CSVRNPQESYEQYF. The rearrangement links TRBV29-1 to TRBJ2-7, with a possible D match to TRBD1 (5 bases). The CDR3 covers 14 residues. Germline lookup yields CDR1 SQVTM and CDR2 ANQGSEA. Trimming shortened V by 6 bases and J by 1 base, and 16 bases separated the two germline ends.

The CDR3 nucleotides are TGTGCCAGCAGCAAAAGAGAAGGGGCCCTCCACTTT. Protein product: CASSKREGALHF. The V call is TRBV11-2, the J call TRBJ1-6, with a weak D call TRBD1 (5 bases). Trimming removed 5 bases at V and 14 bases at J, with 13 bases between. The CDR3 consists of 12 residues. In germline, CDR1 is SGHAT, CDR2 FQNNGV. Together with reference TRBV11-2 and TRBJ1-6, the CDR3 gives the full variable domain: EAGVAQSPRYKIIEKRQSVAFWCNPISGHATLYWYQQILGQGPKLLIQFQNNGVVDDSQLPKDRFSAERLKGVDSTLKIQPAKLEDSAVYLCASSKREGALHFGNGTRLTVT.

This chain connects TRBV27 to TRBJ2-7; D ambiguous. The CDR3 has 14 amino acids. Germline V CDR1 and CDR2: MNHEY, SMNVEV (reference sequence). V lost 5 bases to trimming and J lost 0 bases, with 11 bases between them. In DNA form, the CDR3 reads TGTGCCAGCAGTGTCGGGCCTCGCTCCTACGAGCAGTACTTC. It yields the protein CASSVGPRSYEQYF.

The table lists this clone with a count of one. The chain joins TRBV27 to TRBJ1-3, with D possibly being TRBD1 (6 bases). CDR3 size: 14 residues. Per germline, CDR1 MNHEY and CDR2 SMNVEV (reference sequence). The V end was cut by 6 bases, the J end by 3 bases, with 12 bases between. DNA for the CDR3: TGTGCCAGCAGAAAAACAGGGAGTGGAAACACCATATATTTT. Encoded protein: CASRKTGSGNTIYF.

This rearrangement joins TRBV5-1 to TRBJ1-2, with D maybe TRBD1 (5 bases). The CDR3 consists of 15 residues. Germline CDR1 and CDR2: SGHRS and YFSETQ. Between the trimmed V and J ends, which lost 4 bases and 6 bases, there was a span of 19 bases. DNA of the CDR3: TGCGCCAGCAGCACAAATAGGGCGGGACGGGATGGCTACACCTTC. Encoded protein: CASSTNRAGRDGYTF.

The chain links TRBV6-2 or TRBV6-3 to TRBJ2-7, with a possible D match to TRBD1 (5 bases). Deletions cut 2 bases from V and 3 bases from J, with 14 bases between. Germline values: CDR1 MNHEY, CDR2 SVGEGT. The CDR3 consists of 15 residues. The CDR3 nucleotides are TGTGCCAGCAGTTACGCCCCGGCAGGGCGCTACGAGCAGTACTTC. Its protein product is CASSYAPAGRYEQYF.

This sequence joins TRBV29-1 and TRBJ1-1; possible D gene TRBD1, 5 bases. The CDR3 runs 13 residues. Trimming left V 4 bases short and J 0 bases short, with 9 bases between. Germline V gives CDR1 SQVTM, CDR2 ANQGSEA. CDR3 nucleotide sequence: TGCAGCGTTGGGGGACGGATGAACACTGAAGCTTTCTTT. As protein: CSVGGRMNTEAFF. Combining the CDR3 with reference TRBV29-1 and TRBJ1-1 gives the whole variable domain SAVISQKPSRDICQRGTSLTIQCQVDSQVTMMFWYRQQPGQSLTLIATANQGSEATYESGFVIDKFPISRPNLTFSTLTVSNMSPEDSSIYLCSVGGRMNTEAFFGQGTRLTVV.

The J gene is TRBJ2-5, the V gene TRBV19; 10 bases agree with TRBD2. Germline values: CDR1 LNHDA, CDR2 SQIVND (reference sequence). J lost 2 bases, V lost 9 bases, and 6 bases had no gene match. The CDR3 has 14 residues. The CDR3 region is CASNQAGGQETQYF. The CDR3 DNA reads TGTGCCAGCAACCAAGCGGGAGGGCAAGAGACCCAGTACTTC.

The rearrangement joins TRBV6-5 to TRBJ1-2; 7 positions agree with TRBD1. Germline CDR1 is MNHEY and CDR2 is SVGAGI. With 7 bases clipped from V and 1 base from J, the junction kept 6 bases outside the gene matches. The CDR3 has 14 amino acids. The CDR3 DNA sequence: TGTGCCAGCAACAGGGGCCAACTTAACTATGGCTACACCTTC. This codes for CASNRGQLNYGYTF.

In DNA form, the CDR3 reads TGTGCCAGCAGCTCCAACAGACTAGTGCTGGGCGGACTGCTGTACTTC. Translated: CASSSNRLVLGGLLYF. The rearrangement joins TRBV7-8 to TRBJ2-5; maybe TRBD2 (6 bases). Deletions cut 4 bases from V and 13 bases from J, with 28 bases between. CDR1 and CDR2 (germline): SGHVS, FQNEAQ. The CDR3 extends over 16 amino acids.

This clone occurred a few times. Other nucleotide sequences in the sample specify the same CDR3. CDR3 nucleotide sequence: TGTGCCAGCAGTGACCGACTGAACAATGAGCAGTTCTTC. It yields the protein CASSDRLNNEQFF. V is TRBV6-4 and J is TRBJ2-1; D call uncertain. Per the germline V gene, CDR1 is MRHNA and CDR2 is SNTAGT. V lost 2 bases and J lost 5, with 7 bases in between. CDR3 length: 13 amino acids.

The J gene is TRBJ1-1, the V gene TRBV9; D gene uncertain. Germline V gene sequence: CDR1 SGDLS, CDR2 YYNGEE. CDR3 length: 15 amino acids. V lost 0 bases to trimming and J lost 0 bases, with 9 bases between them. CDR3 DNA: TGTGCCAGCAGCGTAGAGTCCCGAATGAACACTGAAGCTTTCTTT. Translation gives CASSVESRMNTEAFF.

This chain connects TRBV9 to TRBJ2-1, with D hard to call. Per the germline V gene, CDR1 is SGDLS and CDR2 is YYNGEE. Trimming removed 4 bases from V and 9 bases from J, with 11 bases in between. This CDR3 is built from 12 residues. The CDR3 region is CASSNLNGEQFF. In DNA, the CDR3 is TGTGCCAGCAGCAACCTCAATGGTGAGCAGTTCTTC.

This clone was found a few times. V and J are TRBV2 and TRBJ1-6, with D unclear. This CDR3 contains 13 residues. The V gene lost 7 bases and the J gene lost 7 bases, with 11 bases spanning the gap. Germline CDR1 is SNHLY and CDR2 is FYNNEI. The CDR3 bases are TGTGCCAGCAAAGGGCAGCCGAATTCACCCCTCCACTTT. Amino acids: CASKGQPNSPLHF.

This clone was seen more than once but under ten times. The rearrangement uses TRBV6-2 or TRBV6-3 and TRBJ1-2; 7 nucleotides match TRBD1. The CDR3 spans 15 residues. Germline CDR1 MNHEY, CDR2 SVGEGT. The V segment lost 4 bases and the J segment 6 bases; nucleotides outside the gene matches: 11. The chain's CDR3 is CASSFVLGGGNGYTF. DNA for the CDR3: TGTGCCAGCAGTTTCGTCCTAGGGGGCGGGAATGGCTACACCTTC.